These 21 T cell receptor beta chains came from one sample sequenced in a study of molecular identifiers for immune sequencing clone quantification. TCRdb called the PCR reads again in MiXCR, with one record for every CDR3 protein. The repertoire holds 300,000 to 400,000 distinct CDR3 sequences, 24% seen once, with 0.74% in the top ten. Material: naive CD8+ T cells from blood, with Jurkat cell RNA spiked in. As for subset: FACS-sorted CD8+CD4-CCR7+CD45RA+ naive T cells. The receptors derive from a human donor in good health. Some libraries in this study had Jurkat cell RNA spiked in.

To note about this clonotype: A much larger clone lies a single base off, so this may be a read error. Written as DNA, the CDR3 is TGTGCCAGCAGCAACTCTAGCACTGAAGCTTTCTTT. Encoded protein: CASSNSSTEAFF. The chain recombines TRBV6-1 with TRBJ1-1; D gene ambiguous. Trimming took 6 bases from V and 4 from J, leaving 9 bases between them. The CDR3 length is 12 residues. Germline CDR1 MNHNS, CDR2 SASEGT.

A few counts support this clonotype. The chain uses TRBV7-9 and TRBJ2-5; D is undetermined. Between the trimmed V and J ends, which lost 6 bases and 2 bases, there was a span of 10 bases. Germline assignment: CDR1 SEHNR and CDR2 FQNEAQ (reference sequence). The CDR3 is made up of 13 amino acids. CDR3 DNA: TGTGCCAGCAGTCCAAACCAACAAGAGACCCAGTACTTC. Translation: CASSPNQQETQYF.

The chain carries TRBV20-1 and TRBJ1-4; weak D call: TRBD1 (5 bases). The CDR3 loop spans 17 amino acids. CDR1 and CDR2 from the germline V gene are DFQATT and SNEGSKA (reference sequence). V lost 6 bases and J lost 0, with 20 bases in between. CDR3: CSAQETATFATNEKLFF. The CDR3 region has the DNA TGCAGTGCCCAAGAGACAGCCACCTTTGCAACTAATGAAAAACTGTTTTTT.

The table lists this clonotype with a few counts. V usage is TRBV5-1 and J usage is TRBJ2-7; D is uncertain. The CDR3 runs to 14 residues. Germline-derived CDR1 and CDR2 are SGHRS and YFSETQ. V was clipped by 0 bases and J by 3 bases, with 10 bases between them. CDR3 sequence reads: CASSLAPEYYEQYF. CDR3 nucleotide sequence: TGCGCCAGCAGCTTGGCCCCAGAGTACTACGAGCAGTACTTC.

This clonotype appeared many times. This rearrangement joins TRBV7-2 to TRBJ2-1; TRBD2 aligns across 10 bases. J was trimmed by 1 base and V by 5 bases; bases with no gene match: 2. The length of the CDR3 is 15 residues. Germline lookup yields CDR1 SGHTA and CDR2 FQGNSA. The CDR3 DNA is TGTGCCAGCAGCGTGGGACTAGCGTCCTACAATGAGCAGTTCTTC. Amino acid sequence: CASSVGLASYNEQFF. Full variable domain (remainder filled in from reference TRBV7-2 and TRBJ2-1): GAGVSQSPSNKVTEKGKDVELRCDPISGHTALYWYRQSLGQGLEFLIYFQGNSAPDKSGLPSDRFSAERTGGSVSTLTIQRTQQEDSAVYLCASSVGLASYNEQFFGPGTRLTVL.

The chain employs TRBV6-5 and TRBJ1-1; D remains unclear. Trimming stripped 7 bases from V and 4 bases from J, with 16 bases between. CDR1 is MNHEY and CDR2 is SVGAGI in the germline V gene. This CDR3 is built from 14 residues. CDR3: CASTPGTTGTEAFF. The CDR3 DNA reads TGTGCCAGCACTCCCGGCACGACGGGCACTGAAGCTTTCTTT.

Points on this clonotype: A much more abundant neighbour one base away suggests this may be a read error. The CDR3 carries no conserved terminal phenylalanine or tryptophan, so it likely arises from a read error. This chain uses TRBV7-9 with TRBJ2-5; the D is unclear. The CDR3 loop spans 12 amino acids. Germline loops: CDR1 SEHNR, CDR2 FQNEAQ (reference sequence). Trimming removed 6 bases from V and 2 bases from J, with 7 bases in between. The CDR3 spells CASRQPQETQYY. Written as DNA, the CDR3 is TGTGCCAGCAGACAGCCGCAAGAGACCCAGTACTAC.

The chain uses TRBV27 and TRBJ2-7; D may be TRBD2 (5 bases). CDR1 MNHEY and CDR2 SMNVEV come from the germline V gene (reference sequence). This CDR3 region has 15 residues. Trimming removed 5 bases at V and 3 bases at J, with 17 bases between. CDR3 sequence reads: CASSPTGSADYEQYF. The CDR3 DNA follows: TGTGCCAGCAGTCCGACTGGTAGCGCAGACTACGAGCAGTACTTC.

This clonotype has only a few counts. The CDR3 region is CASSHISYREGDYGYTF. In DNA form, the CDR3 reads TGCGCCAGCAGCCATATAAGCTACAGGGAAGGGGACTATGGCTACACCTTC. V gene TRBV4-3 combines with J gene TRBJ1-2; D possibly corresponds to TRBD1 (6 bases). The CDR3 covers 17 residues. Per germline, CDR1 LGHNA and CDR2 YSLEER. V lost 3 bases and J 3 bases, leaving 20 bases between the germline ends.

This chain uses TRBV27 with TRBJ1-1; a weak D match, TRBD1 (6 bases). V shed 1 base and J shed 5 bases, with 14 bases lying between them. The CDR3 has 15 amino acids. Per the germline V gene, CDR1 is MNHEY and CDR2 is SMNVEV (reference sequence). The CDR3 region has the DNA TGTGCCAGCAGTTTATTTCCAGGGGCATTTACTGAAGCTTTCTTT. This encodes CASSLFPGAFTEAFF.

The sample holds a few counts of this clonotype. The chain has TRBV6-5 and TRBJ1-5; the D gene is possibly TRBD1 (5 bases). The V end was cut by 2 bases, the J end by 1 base, with 18 bases between. The germline gives CDR1 MNHEY, CDR2 SVGAGI. The CDR3 runs to 18 residues. The DNA of the CDR3 is TGTGCCAGCAGTTACCACGCCCCAGGGAGGGAGAGCAATCAGCCCCAGCATTTT. Protein product: CASSYHAPGRESNQPQHF.

This clonotype was seen a few times. The chain recombines TRBV20-1 with TRBJ2-7; unclear D gene. The germline CDR1 and CDR2 sequences are DFQATT and SNEGSKA (reference sequence). This CDR3 region has 12 residues. V lost 0 bases and J lost 6, with 9 bases in between. The CDR3 reads CSARDLAFEQYF. CDR3 sequence (DNA): TGCAGTGCTAGAGATTTGGCGTTCGAGCAGTACTTC.

This clonotype was observed at least ten times. This chain links TRBV7-8 with TRBJ2-3; the D gene could be TRBD1 or TRBD2 (5 bases each). This CDR3 is built from 15 residues. V was clipped by 1 base and J by 3 bases, with 11 bases between them. CDR1 is SGHVS, CDR2 FQNEAQ, per germline. CDR3 bases: TGTGCCAGCAGCTTAGGGGGGTCTTTAACAGATACGCAGTATTTT. Translation gives CASSLGGSLTDTQYF.

This clonotype was found many times. The gene calls are TRBV4-3 and TRBJ2-3; TRBD2 matches 8 bases. The V segment lost 8 bases and the J segment 5 bases; nucleotides outside the gene matches: 9. The germline V gene encodes CDR1 LGHNA and CDR2 YSLEER. The CDR3 runs to 14 residues. The CDR3 is CASGTGLGVDTQYF. The DNA of the CDR3 is TGCGCCAGCGGAACGGGACTAGGAGTAGATACGCAGTATTTT.

This clonotype was counted at least ten times. V and J are TRBV6-2 or TRBV6-3 and TRBJ1-5; D remains ambiguous. The CDR3 covers 17 residues. From germline, CDR1 is MNHEY and CDR2 SVGEGT. The V and J ends lost 2 bases and 0 bases respectively, with 14 bases between them. The CDR3 DNA is TGTGCCAGCAGTTACGGCTGGCGGGGTTATAGCAATCAGCCCCAGCATTTT. Translated: CASSYGWRGYSNQPQHF.

This clonotype was counted many times. The chain uses TRBV28 and TRBJ2-7; perhaps TRBD2 as D (6 bases). CDR3 size: 14 residues. Trimming shortened V by 3 bases and J by 2 bases, and 11 bases separated the two germline ends. The germline gives CDR1 MDHEN, CDR2 SYDVKM. The CDR3 sequence is CASSLWRGAYEQYF. CDR3 DNA: TGTGCCAGCAGTTTGTGGCGGGGAGCCTACGAGCAGTACTTC.

This clonotype has a handful of counts. V and J are TRBV27 and TRBJ1-5; D might be TRBD1 (5 bases). The CDR3 covers 15 residues. The V and J ends lost 0 bases and 4 bases respectively, with 10 bases between them. Per the germline V gene, CDR1 is MNHEY and CDR2 is SMNVEV (reference sequence). For the CDR3, the DNA is TGTGCCAGCAGTTTATCCAGGACAAATAATCAGCCCCAGCATTTT. This sequence encodes CASSLSRTNNQPQHF.

This clonotype occurred a few times. The chain is built from TRBV12-3 or TRBV12-4 and TRBJ2-5; D gene uncertain. CDR3 length: 14 residues. V lost 5 bases and J lost 5, with 15 bases in between. CDR3 DNA: TGTGCCAGCAGTGTAGAATTTCAACGGGAGACCCAGTACTTC. Translating gives CASSVEFQRETQYF.

Details on this clonotype: One end of the junction varies from germline; a read error may be responsible. This chain links TRBV4-3 with TRBJ2-1; D might be TRBD1 (6 bases). The CDR3 consists of 16 residues. Germline-derived CDR1 and CDR2 are LGHNA and YSLEER. CDR3 residues: CASSQNRVGPYNEQSF. The DNA for the CDR3 is TGCGCCAGCAGCCAAAACAGGGTAGGGCCCTACAATGAGCAGTCCTTC.

Comments on this clonotype: This is likely a read error, given that the CDR3 carries no conserved phenylalanine or tryptophan at its end. This chain connects TRBV7-9 to TRBJ1-2, with D perhaps TRBD1 (5 bases). The germline V and J ends were trimmed by 2 bases and 3 bases, with 10 bases remaining between them. This CDR3 comprises 14 residues. CDR1 SEHNR and CDR2 FQNEAQ come from the germline V gene (reference sequence). Here the CDR3 reads CASSLFGADYGYTS. CDR3 DNA sequence: TGTGCCAGCAGCTTATTCGGGGCAGACTATGGCTACACCTCC.

For this clonotype: A much larger clone is a single base away; this may be a read error. Since the CDR3 does not end with the conserved phenylalanine or tryptophan, this likely comes from a read error. The chain couples TRBV12-3 or TRBV12-4 to TRBJ2-1, with D tentatively TRBD2 (5 bases). CDR3 length: 16 amino acids. The V end lost 8 bases, the J end lost 6 bases, and 23 bases lay between the germline ends. The CDR3 region has the DNA TGTGCCAGCTCCCACCGAGGGTCCTCCGCCGTCAATGAGCAGTTCCTC. Protein product: CASSHRGSSAVNEQFL.